Below, 29 T cell receptor beta chains from the same sample are listed, as sequenced in a study of T cells in Graves' hyperthyroidism and ophthalmopathy (dated by TCRdb to about 2019). The library was prepared using multiplex PCR. Data came from an Illumina HiSeq 2000. Amplification of TCR beta CDR3 regions was carried out from RNA transcripts. A first-round RT-PCR of the TCR CDR3 used the HTBI primer set with the Qiagen OneStep RT-PCR kit. The raw public data were reprocessed by TCRdb itself: fastp quality trimming at Q25, MiXCR clonotype calling, in-frame beta chains only. Records with the same CDR3 protein are collapsed into one entry carrying the most frequent genes and DNA. The table for this sample lists around 560,000 distinct CDR3 sequences; approximately 15% of them were counted only once. 18% of the sample comes from the top ten. The sequenced sample consisted of blood. These receptors all come from a woman aged 18 to 35 with Graves' hyperthyroidism.

In its sample, this clonotype was seen many times. The V and J genes are TRBV28 and TRBJ2-7; D is possibly TRBD2 (5 bases). This CDR3 comprises 16 residues. From germline, CDR1 is MDHEN and CDR2 SYDVKM. The V and J ends lost 3 bases and 0 bases respectively, with 15 bases between them. In DNA, the CDR3 is TGTGCCAGCAGTTTCGATAATCGGGATGACTCCTACGAGCAGTACTTC. Translated: CASSFDNRDDSYEQYF. The full variable domain, in which reference TRBV28 and TRBJ2-7 provide the parts outside the CDR3, is DVKVTQSSRYLVKRTGEKVFLECVQDMDHENMFWYRQDPGLGLRLIYFSYDVKMKEKGDIPEGYSVSREKKERFSLILESASTNQTSMYLCASSFDNRDDSYEQYFGPGTRLTVT.

In its sample, this clonotype was seen many times. The chain uses TRBV10-3 and TRBJ1-5, with 10 bases that match TRBD1. V was clipped by 2 bases and J by 3 bases; unmatched bases: 10. Looked up from germline, CDR1 is ENHRY and CDR2 is SYGVKD. The CDR3 has 18 residues. The CDR3 DNA is TGTGCCATCAGTGAGGGGAGGGACAGGGGAGTCTCCAATCAGCCCCAGCATTTT. Translation: CAISEGRDRGVSNQPQHF.

CDR3 loop: CASSYSDADTQYF. The CDR3, as DNA: TGTGCCAGCAGTTACTCGGACGCAGATACGCAGTATTTT. The chain recombines TRBV6-5 with TRBJ2-3; D call uncertain. The ends were cut back, 0 bases at V and 4 bases at J, with 5 bases in the middle. Looked up from germline, CDR1 is MNHEY and CDR2 is SVGAGI. The CDR3 is 13 residues long.

V gene TRBV5-1 combines with J gene TRBJ2-5; 11 bases map to TRBD1. CDR3 length: 15 amino acids. Germline lookup yields CDR1 SGHRS and CDR2 YFSETQ. V lost 3 bases and J lost 2; bases outside the gene matches: 3. CDR3 loop: CASSSRDRGQETQYF. In nucleotides, the CDR3 is TGCGCCAGCAGCTCCCGGGACAGGGGGCAAGAGACCCAGTACTTC.

The chain links TRBV6-1 to TRBJ1-2; a weak D match, TRBD1 (6 bases). V was pared by 7 bases and J by 8 bases, with 17 bases between. This CDR3 has 13 residues. Per the germline V gene, CDR1 is MNHNS and CDR2 is SASEGT. CDR3 protein: CASTQTGMGGYTF. DNA of the CDR3: TGTGCCAGCACCCAAACAGGGATGGGAGGCTACACCTTC.

This clonotype was seen repeatedly, ten times or more. The chain joins TRBV13 to TRBJ2-5; possible D gene TRBD1, 5 bases. The CDR3 consists of 15 residues. V lost 3 bases to trimming and J lost 2 bases, with 13 bases between them. The germline V gene encodes CDR1 PRHDT and CDR2 FYEKMQ (reference sequence). The CDR3 bases are TGTGCCAGCAGCTTCGACAGACAGACTCAAGAGACCCAGTACTTC. Residues: CASSFDRQTQETQYF.

This clonotype was counted many times. V is TRBV4-1 and J is TRBJ2-7; TRBD1 is a possible D gene (6 bases). Germline assignment: CDR1 MGHRA and CDR2 YSYEKL. V shed 4 bases and J shed 2 bases, with 15 bases lying between them. This CDR3 comprises 15 residues. CDR3 in amino acids: CASSPRQGSAYEQYF. CDR3 coding DNA: TGCGCCAGCAGCCCGAGGCAGGGGTCTGCCTACGAGCAGTACTTC.

The chain carries TRBV6-5 and TRBJ2-7, with a tentative D call TRBD1 (5 bases). This CDR3 spans 14 amino acids. Germline CDR1 is MNHEY and CDR2 is SVGAGI. Between the trimmed V and J ends, which lost 2 bases and 3 bases, there was a span of 11 bases. As DNA, the CDR3 is TGTGCCAGCAGTTACGATCTTAGGGGCTACGAGCAGTACTTC. Amino acids: CASSYDLRGYEQYF.

There are many counts of this clonotype. The gene calls are TRBV10-3 and TRBJ2-5; D gene ambiguous. There are 12 residues in the CDR3. Germline V CDR1 and CDR2: ENHRY, SYGVKD. V gave up 11 bases and J gave up 4 bases, with 14 bases separating them. In nucleotides, the CDR3 is TGTGCCGCCCAGGCTCCGGGAGAGACCCAGTACTTC. It specifies CAAQAPGETQYF.

In this sample, this clonotype turned up many times. This rearrangement joins TRBV12-3 or TRBV12-4 to TRBJ1-2, with D unclear. The CDR3 covers 12 residues. The ends were cut back, 6 bases at V and 8 bases at J, with 13 bases in the middle. CDR3 nucleotide sequence: TGTGCCAGCAGCCCCGCTATATTCGGCTACACCTTC. It translates to CASSPAIFGYTF.

This clonotype was observed many times. The V call is TRBV12-3 or TRBV12-4, the J call TRBJ2-3; TRBD1 agrees at 7 bases. The CDR3 sequence is 14 residues long. The junction had 3 bases not matched to a gene; V was cut back by 5 bases and J by 1 base. Written as DNA, the CDR3 is TGTGCCAGCAGTCGACAGGGAGGCACAGATACGCAGTATTTT. Amino acid sequence: CASSRQGGTDTQYF.

The J gene is TRBJ2-7, the V gene TRBV28; D may be TRBD1 (6 bases). The ends were cut back, 3 bases at V and 2 bases at J, with 20 bases in the middle. Germline V CDR1 and CDR2: MDHEN, SYDVKM. The CDR3 consists of 17 residues. CDR3: CASSFMTGTQSPYEQYF. In DNA, the CDR3 is TGTGCCAGCAGTTTCATGACAGGAACCCAATCCCCCTACGAGCAGTACTTC.

This rearrangement joins TRBV12-3 or TRBV12-4 to TRBJ1-2; 8 bases are shared with TRBD1. The CDR3 length is 15 residues. The V gene end was trimmed by 5 bases and the J gene end by 5 bases; junction bases not matched to a gene: 10. CDR3 in DNA: TGTGCCAGCAGTGCCCTGGACAGGGTGACTTATGGCTACACCTTC. It yields the protein CASSALDRVTYGYTF.

The J gene is TRBJ1-1, the V gene TRBV9; D not certain. Trimming removed 0 bases at V and 5 bases at J, with 17 bases between. The CDR3 is made up of 16 amino acids. Per germline, CDR1 SGDLS and CDR2 YYNGEE. CDR3: CASSVAWGRPETEAFF. CDR3 DNA sequence: TGTGCCAGCAGCGTAGCTTGGGGTAGGCCCGAGACTGAAGCTTTCTTT.

The chain recombines TRBV20-1 with TRBJ2-1; 11 bases are a match to TRBD2. V gave up 3 bases and J gave up 2 bases; unmatched junction bases: 3. This CDR3 is 15 amino acids long. The germline CDR1 and CDR2 sequences are DFQATT and SNEGSKA (reference sequence). CDR3 region: CSASRLAGTYNEQFF. CDR3 sequence (DNA): TGCAGTGCTAGCAGACTAGCGGGAACCTACAATGAGCAGTTCTTC.

This clonotype was counted only a few times. V usage is TRBV9 and J usage is TRBJ2-5; D may match TRBD1 or TRBD2 (5 bases each). The ends were cut back, 4 bases at V and 0 bases at J, with 13 bases in the middle. The germline gives CDR1 SGDLS, CDR2 YYNGEE. The CDR3 runs 15 residues. The CDR3 DNA follows: TGTGCCAGCAGCCGAGGGGCCCCGTACCAAGAGACCCAGTACTTC. Its translation: CASSRGAPYQETQYF. The complete variable domain, with remaining parts taken from reference TRBV9 and TRBJ2-5, reads DSGVTQTPKHLITATGQRVTLRCSPRSGDLSVYWYQQSLDQGLQFLIQYYNGEERAKGNILERFSAQQFPDLHSELNLSSLELGDSALYFCASSRGAPYQETQYFGPGTRLLVL.

This rearrangement joins TRBV9 to TRBJ2-2; a possible D gene is TRBD2 (6 bases). Germline loops: CDR1 SGDLS, CDR2 YYNGEE. This CDR3 spans 15 amino acids. V gave up 3 bases and J gave up 5 bases, with 14 bases separating them. The CDR3: CASSALATGTGELFF. The CDR3 DNA reads as TGTGCCAGCAGCGCGCTAGCGACGGGTACCGGGGAGCTGTTTTTT.

There are many counts of this clonotype. The chain joins TRBV12-3 or TRBV12-4 to TRBJ1-5; D unresolved. This CDR3 comprises 16 residues. Deletions cut 5 bases from V and 0 bases from J, with 14 bases between. CDR3 residues: CASSPPGTGSNQPQHF. The CDR3 region has the DNA TGTGCCAGCAGTCCCCCGGGCACGGGTAGCAATCAGCCCCAGCATTTT.

This clonotype has a count of ten or more. This sequence joins TRBV3-1 and TRBJ2-7, with 7 bases that match TRBD1. J lost 4 bases, V lost 2 bases, and 2 bases had no gene match. Germline lookup yields CDR1 LGHDT and CDR2 YNNKEL (reference sequence). The CDR3 is 13 amino acids. Here the CDR3 DNA reads TGTGCCAGCAGCCAACAGGGGGTGTACGAGCAGTACTTC. Translated, it gives CASSQQGVYEQYF.

This rearrangement joins TRBV11-2 to TRBJ2-7, with 8 bases identical to TRBD2. V lost 3 bases, J lost 3 bases, and 7 bases stayed unmatched. CDR3 length equals 15 residues. CDR1 and CDR2 from the germline V gene are SGHAT and FQNNGV. CDR3 nucleotide sequence: TGTGCCAGCAGCTTGGGACTAGTAGGAGGCTACGAGCAGTACTTC. Its translation: CASSLGLVGGYEQYF. Full variable domain (rest looked up from reference TRBV11-2 and TRBJ2-7): EAGVAQSPRYKIIEKRQSVAFWCNPISGHATLYWYQQILGQGPKLLIQFQNNGVVDDSQLPKDRFSAERLKGVDSTLKIQPAKLEDSAVYLCASSLGLVGGYEQYFGPGTRLTVT.

A few counts support this clonotype. The J gene is TRBJ2-6, the V gene TRBV7-2; TRBD2 aligns across 8 bases. Germline V gene lookup returns CDR1 SGHTA and CDR2 FQGNSA. The trim removed 0 bases at V and 4 bases at J, leaving 11 bases unmatched. The CDR3 totals 19 residues. The CDR3 loop reads CASSLAPHFSGAGANVLTF. CDR3 bases: TGTGCCAGCAGCTTAGCCCCTCACTTTAGCGGGGCCGGGGCCAACGTCCTGACTTTC.

V and J are TRBV12-5 and TRBJ2-2, with D perhaps matching TRBD1 or TRBD2 (5 bases each). V was shortened by 6 bases and J by 7 bases, with 12 bases between the two germline ends. Germline CDR1 is LGHNT and CDR2 is FRNRAP. CDR3 length: 13 residues. CDR3 sequence: CASGNDGGGELFF. The CDR3 DNA reads as TGTGCTAGTGGCAACGATGGGGGCGGGGAGCTGTTTTTT.

The sample holds a few counts of this clonotype. V gene TRBV9 combines with J gene TRBJ1-6; 7 positions agree with TRBD1. The CDR3 runs 16 residues. The V and J ends lost 0 bases and 4 bases, in that order; junction bases with no gene match: 4. The germline CDR1 and CDR2 sequences are SGDLS and YYNGEE. The CDR3 coding sequence is TGTGCCAGCAGCGTAGGTCCAGGGGGTTATAATTCACCCCTCCACTTT. Its translation: CASSVGPGGYNSPLHF.

CDR3 sequence: CASSIGSGLAGTYEQYF. The CDR3 nucleotides are TGTGCCAGTAGTATAGGCTCCGGACTAGCGGGGACCTACGAGCAGTACTTC. This sequence joins TRBV19 and TRBJ2-7; 12 nucleotides line up with TRBD2. V shed 1 base, J shed 2 bases, and the junction held 6 bases outside the gene matches. The CDR3 totals 17 residues. Germline V gives CDR1 LNHDA, CDR2 SQIVND (reference sequence).

This clonotype turned up a few times. This sequence joins TRBV12-3 or TRBV12-4 and TRBJ1-2; unclear D gene. Trimming removed 6 bases from V and 4 bases from J, with 12 bases in between. The CDR3 consists of 13 residues. For the CDR3, the DNA is TGTGCCAGCAGCAACCCGGGTTCCTATGGCTACACCTTC. It codes for CASSNPGSYGYTF.

To note about this clonotype: This probably arose from a read error, given a far larger clone one base away. The V gene is TRBV7-3, the J gene TRBJ2-1; D is ambiguous. Germline V lookup: CDR1 SGHTA, CDR2 FQGTGA. The CDR3 loop spans 13 amino acids. The CDR3, as DNA: TGTGCCTGCAGCTTAACTTCCTACAATGAGCAGTTCTTC. Its protein product is CACSLTSYNEQFF.

This clonotype was counted at least ten times. The chain joins TRBV24-1 to TRBJ2-1; TRBD1 aligns across 8 bases. Germline-derived CDR1 and CDR2 are KGHDR and SFDVKD. Trimming took 4 bases from V and 5 from J; bases not matched to a gene: 6. The CDR3 has 15 residues. The CDR3 protein is CATSDRTGPNNEQFF. The CDR3, as DNA: TGTGCCACCAGTGACCGGACAGGGCCCAACAATGAGCAGTTCTTC.

This rearrangement joins TRBV5-1 to TRBJ2-1, with 15 nucleotides matching TRBD2. CDR3 length equals 14 residues. Unmatched junction bases numbered 2, after V lost 4 bases and J lost 9 bases. Looked up from germline, CDR1 is SGHRS and CDR2 is YFSETQ. Here the CDR3 reads CASSTGLAGGEQFF. The CDR3 bases are TGCGCCAGCAGCACGGGACTAGCGGGAGGTGAGCAGTTCTTC.

This clonotype has a handful of counts. The chain recombines TRBV12-5 with TRBJ2-2; D may be TRBD1 or TRBD2 (5 bases each). This CDR3 has 16 amino acids. The V gene's germline CDR1 is LGHNT and CDR2 FRNRAP. V was shortened by 3 bases and J by 5 bases, with 16 bases between the two germline ends. The CDR3 region has the DNA TGTGCTAGTGGTTTCAGCGGACACGAAGGAACCGGGGAGCTGTTTTTT. This sequence encodes CASGFSGHEGTGELFF.